The rows below give T cell receptor beta chains drawn from one sample of a study of shared clonotypes between healthy human individuals. Profiling relied on immunoSEQ multiplex PCR, and the TCRdb table lists in-frame clones only, not all of them. The table lists around 95,000 clones, about two thirds of them singletons, with more than 40% in the top ten. The sample consisted of memory CD8+ T cells sorted from blood. The source of these receptors is a man aged 25 to 40 in good health. Both conserved end residues are part of each CDR3. Clone size is not always given. Where it is, it says once, few, many or a class for expanded clones.

v_call	clone_size	cdr3_aa
TRBV27	once	CASSLGLADYEQYF
TRBV7-9	NA	CASGPLAGVYTDTQYF
TRBV5-1	NA	CASSPDVGFYGYTF
TRBV7-9	NA	CASLGAGYGNTIYF
TRBV7-9	NA	CASSYRETDTQYF
TRBV16	NA	CASSQLGGLAGREQFF
TRBV7-2	NA	CASSLTALAGARGDEQFF
TRBV27	NA	CASSHRLAGLEQFF
TRBV28	NA	CASSLSLASGTYNEQFF
TRBV19	NA	CASSTLLPDRGRDEQYF
TRBV28	NA	CASTVSGYNEQFF
TRBV5-6	NA	CASSLVGGNTIYF
TRBV7-8	NA	CASSKGGGRLLNEQFF
TRBV10-2	NA	CASSERPINLREQYF
TRBV11-2	NA	CASSLGKGRTLSYEQYF
TRBV4-3	many	CASSQADGRAEAFF
TRBV28	NA	CASGFGPNTGELFF
TRBV7-9	few	CASSRPGTSGNYNEQFF
TRBV6-4	few	CASSDSRLGDRNEQFF
TRBV20-1	NA	CSPWEDEQYF
TRBV11-2	NA	CASSSTGGGQPQHF
TRBV4-2	NA	CASSPKREGLRYF
TRBV7-9	NA	CASSFTQGNYNEQFF
TRBV18	NA	CASSQAGTSVINTQYF
TRBV19	many	CASNELTGYTEAFF
TRBV6-1	NA	CASRSGQTIYEQYF
TRBV29-1	NA	CSVEGTGQLRRGEQYF
TRBV10-3	many	CAISEDRAGELFF
TRBV27	NA	CASSLGYEETQYF
TRBV11-1	NA	CASSLSLGQTNTGELFF
TRBV5-1	NA	CASSLTGPQETQYF
TRBV28	NA	CASSLLSGNPDTQYF
TRBV9	NA	CASSVGSIGELFF